The present entry profiles one TCR beta chain with its context. Its target is not known. The CDR3 is 12 residues long. V shed 7 bases, J shed 8 bases, and the junction held 7 bases outside the gene matches. Germline V gene sequence: CDR1 MGHDK, CDR2 SYGVNS. The entry originates in a study of cytomegalovirus exposure and HLA in healthy donors. Regarding the study as a whole: Specificity for CMV antigens was confirmed in vitro for three of the CMV-associated chains. Reportedly, HLA-A and HLA-B alleles of most subjects were accurately predicted from TCR beta.

It was with 60 Vbeta and 13 Jbeta primers that the PCR ran. Profiled with immunoSEQ multiplex PCR; TCRdb holds only in-frame clones, not every one. The data contain roughly 90,000 clones, about 82% of them singletons. Sequencing was done on a sample of PBMCs. V and J are TRBV25-1 and TRBJ1-2; 7 bases line up with TRBD1. The receptor's source is a man aged 25-45 years in good health and CMV-seronegative. CDR3: CASTQGDRGYTF. CDR3 coding DNA: TGTGCCAGCACTCAGGGGGACCGGGGCTACACCTTC.